The following is a T cell receptor (beta chain) sequence with its context. The source of the sample is a study of blood T cell repertoires in COVID-19. Across the study: The United States, Italy and Spain supplied acute and convalescent COVID-19 samples. PBMCs, B-cell-depleted T cells, or T cells provided the cDNA or gDNA that made up the material.

After removal of 4 bases from V and 9 bases from J, the junction contained 16 bases not matched to a gene. Germline CDR1 and CDR2: KGHDR and SFDVKD. This CDR3 has 17 amino acids. As originally analysed: It was from reference gene primer amplification that nucleated cell counts were estimated. Here immunoSEQ multiplex PCR was the method, and the copy in TCRdb shows in-frame clones only, minus some. Clonal size and the V and J genes are those of that table, whereas D and trimming came from the DNA. Altogether around 200,000 clones are present, around 87% being singletons, with the ten largest covering roughly 2.5%.

The sequence was obtained from a man in his forties or fifties with active or convalescent COVID-19. The source material was peripheral blood. The gene calls are TRBV24-1 and TRBJ2-1; TRBD2 matches 8 bases. Here the CDR3 DNA reads TGTGCCACCAGTGACCATCTCGGACTAGCTACATTATCTGAGCAGTTCTTC. Encoded protein: CATSDHLGLATLSEQFF.